The clone carrying this T cell receptor (beta chain) was detected a few times. The CDR3 spans 18 residues. V lost 2 bases, J lost 6 bases, and 23 bases lay in between. Germline CDR1 SEHNR, CDR2 FQNEAQ (reference sequence). The sample comes from a study of control samples from healthy donors and cancer patients. The protocol was immunoSEQ multiplex PCR, while the TCRdb copy is restricted to in-frame clones and leaves out a portion. The sample records approximately 40,000 clones, 70% to 75% being singletons. The clonotype was recovered from a male donor with melanoma. This chain links TRBV7-9 with TRBJ2-4, with a weak D call TRBD1 (5 bases). The specimen sequenced was formalin-fixed, paraffin-embedded tissue. DNA for the CDR3: TGTGCCAGCAGCTTATCTGGGCAGGGTGTTACCCCATCAAACATTCAGTACTTC. It translates to CASSLSGQGVTPSNIQYF.